Here is one T cell receptor (beta chain) with its context. The target antigen is unknown. CD45RO-negative cells were positively selected for CCR7, leaving out terminally differentiated effector memory CD45RA+ cells. Donors comprised healthy HIV-negative adults lacking recent acute infections or vaccinations. This entry belongs to a study of shared clonotypes between healthy human individuals. Study findings and constraints: Some clonotypes were shared by all four sorted-subset donors, while others were not shared. The non-shared ones had lower generation probabilities than the shared ones. Only blood was sampled, and tissue TCR repertoires likely differ from blood ones.

The protocol was immunoSEQ multiplex PCR, while the TCRdb copy is restricted to in-frame clones and leaves out a portion. The sample contains around 2,100,000 clones, roughly 95% of which appear only once. The sequencing sample was made of naive CD8+ T cells sorted from blood. This TCR derives from a man between 18 and 29 years old in good health.

CDR3: CASSAPGMAHRHF. For the CDR3, the DNA is TGTGCCAGCAGCGCCCCTGGTATGGCACACAGGCATTTT. The chain uses TRBV13 and TRBJ1-5; D unclear. Germline V gene lookup returns CDR1 PRHDT and CDR2 FYEKMQ (reference sequence). V lost 5 bases, J lost 15 bases, and 20 bases lay in between. This CDR3 spans 13 amino acids. Variable domain in full (rest from reference TRBV13 and TRBJ1-5): AAGVIQSPRHLIKEKRETATLKCYPIPRHDTVYWYQQGPGQDPQFLISFYEKMQSDKGSIPDRFSAQQFSDYHSELNMSSLELGDSALYFCASSAPGMAHRHFGDGTRLSIL.